A selection of T cell receptor beta chains follows, all from one sample in a study of technical replicates of blood from a handful of donors. Sequencing was performed with immunoSEQ multiplex PCR; in TCRdb, only in-frame clones are kept and a portion is missing. The sample includes just under 45,000 clones, around 96% seen only once; the top ten take 0.37%. Sequencing was performed on T cells isolated from PBMCs. Source of these receptors: a human donor in good health. Both conserved end residues are trimmed from each CDR3.

V	J	CDR3
TRBV18	TRBJ2-2	ASRGAANTGELF
TRBV19	TRBJ2-7	ASSIATSGSASYEQY
TRBV9	TRBJ2-1	ASSAWDQGPEQF
TRBV6-5	TRBJ2-7	ASKNIVEYEQY
TRBV2	TRBJ2-3	ATISGRDGTDTQY
TRBV5-5	TRBJ2-1	ASSLTDSSYNEQF
TRBV29-1	TRBJ1-4	SVTAFDNEKLF
TRBV9	TRBJ1-1	ASSPQGQVLNTEAF
TRBV28	TRBJ2-7	ASSWEGTGGYEQY
TRBV19	TRBJ1-5	ASGQGISQPQH
TRBV27	TRBJ1-5	ASSPDREAQPQH
TRBV12-5	TRBJ1-5	ASGLAPGNNQPQH
TRBV6-5	TRBJ2-1	ASRSPSGRINEQF
TRBV2	TRBJ2-5	ASSERERELQETQY
TRBV4-2	TRBJ2-1	ASSQGLATYNEQF
TRBV4-1	TRBJ2-3	ASSQDREVDTQY
TRBV2	TRBJ1-2	ASSVDSGGLYGYT
TRBV4-1	TRBJ2-1	ASSQPLWNEQF
TRBV9	TRBJ2-7	ASSLGTGEAYEQY
TRBV4-2	TRBJ2-5	ASSQAGQGETQY
TRBV25-1	TRBJ1-4	ASRGHRPEKLF
TRBV7-3	TRBJ1-1	ASSLQHLTEAF
TRBV29-1	TRBJ2-1	SVDRTRSYNEQF
TRBV2	TRBJ2-7	ASRTSGYEQY
TRBV7-9	TRBJ1-1	ASSHPAGPGAEAF
TRBV2	TRBJ2-7	ASMFATGTSGYTYEQY
TRBV4-2	TRBJ1-1	ASSQVYPTEGQGLTEAF
TRBV7-9	TRBJ1-2	ASSSGRGGYT
TRBV6-6	TRBJ2-7	ASSYAANYEQY
TRBV11-2	TRBJ2-7	ASRPDSYEQY
TRBV4-2	TRBJ1-2	ASSLDTRNYGYT
TRBV9	TRBJ2-1	ASSPPGYGFNEQF
TRBV7-2	TRBJ2-3	ASSSSGTGTPDTQY
TRBV25-1	TRBJ2-7	ASTADRTYEQY
TRBV29-1	TRBJ2-7	SVEDLGAQY
TRBV11-2	TRBJ2-7	ASSRGLAVWEQY
TRBV29-1	TRBJ2-7	SQQGLAGGPRYEQY
TRBV7-8	TRBJ2-3	ASSPSGFTDTQY
TRBV2	TRBJ1-2	ASSNKGENGYT
TRBV6-6	TRBJ2-7	ASSPLDRTYEQY
TRBV28	TRBJ2-7	ASRSGTVIYEQY
TRBV25-1	TRBJ2-1	ASSPLRAYNEQF
TRBV5-4	TRBJ1-1	ASSTQGGATEAF
TRBV25-1	TRBJ2-3	ASLAGAGDTQY